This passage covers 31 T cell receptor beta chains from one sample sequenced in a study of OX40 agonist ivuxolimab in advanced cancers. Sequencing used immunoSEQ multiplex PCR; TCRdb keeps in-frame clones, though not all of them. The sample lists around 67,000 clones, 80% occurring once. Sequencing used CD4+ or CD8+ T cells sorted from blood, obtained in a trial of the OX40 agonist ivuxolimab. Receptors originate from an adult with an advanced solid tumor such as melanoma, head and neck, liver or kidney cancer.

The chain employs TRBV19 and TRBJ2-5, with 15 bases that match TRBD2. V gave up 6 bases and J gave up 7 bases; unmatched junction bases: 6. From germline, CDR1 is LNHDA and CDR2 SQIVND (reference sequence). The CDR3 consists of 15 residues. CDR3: CASRGTSGGPGTQYF. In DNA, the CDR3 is TGTGCCAGTAGAGGGACTAGCGGGGGGCCAGGGACCCAGTACTTC. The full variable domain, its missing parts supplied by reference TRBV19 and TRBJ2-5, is DGGITQSPKYLFRKEGQNVTLSCEQNLNHDAMYWYRQDPGQGLRLIYYSQIVNDFQKGDIAEGYSVSREKKESFPLTVTSAQKNPTAFYLCASRGTSGGPGTQYFGPGTRLLVL.

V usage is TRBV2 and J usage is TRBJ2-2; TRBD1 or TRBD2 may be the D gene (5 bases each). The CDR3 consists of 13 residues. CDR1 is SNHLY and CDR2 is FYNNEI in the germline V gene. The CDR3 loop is CASGRSNTGELFF. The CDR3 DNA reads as TGTGCATCGGGACGGTCGAACACCGGGGAGCTGTTTTTT.

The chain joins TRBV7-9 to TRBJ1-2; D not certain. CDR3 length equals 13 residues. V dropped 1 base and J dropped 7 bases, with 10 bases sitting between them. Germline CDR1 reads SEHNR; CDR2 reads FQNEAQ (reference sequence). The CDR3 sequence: CASSLEEGRGYTF. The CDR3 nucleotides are TGTGCCAGCAGCTTAGAAGAGGGCCGTGGCTACACCTTC. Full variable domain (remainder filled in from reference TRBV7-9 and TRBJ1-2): DTGVSQNPRHKITKRGQNVTFRCDPISEHNRLYWYRQTLGQGPEFLTYFQNEAQLEKSRLLSDRFSAERPKGSFSTLEIQRTEQGDSAMYLCASSLEEGRGYTFGSGTRLTVV.

CDR3 DNA sequence: TGTGCCAGCAGCCCGACTAGTCAAACCCCCCGAGGGCAGTACTTC. It yields the protein CASSPTSQTPRGQYF. This chain connects TRBV7-2 to TRBJ2-5, with D possibly TRBD2 on 6 matching bases. In germline, CDR1 is SGHTA, CDR2 FQGNSA. The CDR3 loop spans 15 amino acids. V lost 5 bases to trimming and J lost 11 bases, with 24 bases between them.

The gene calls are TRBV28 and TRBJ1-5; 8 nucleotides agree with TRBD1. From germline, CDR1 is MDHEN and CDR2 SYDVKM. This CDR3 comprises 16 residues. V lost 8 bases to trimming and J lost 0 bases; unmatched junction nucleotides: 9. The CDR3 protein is CASGQGLAISNQPQHF. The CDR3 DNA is TGTGCCAGCGGACAGGGTCTTGCTATTAGCAATCAGCCCCAGCATTTT.

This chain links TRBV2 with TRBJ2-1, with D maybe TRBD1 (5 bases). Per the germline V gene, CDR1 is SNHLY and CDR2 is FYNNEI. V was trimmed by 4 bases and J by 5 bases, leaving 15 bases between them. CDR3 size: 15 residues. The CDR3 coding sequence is TGTGCCAGCAGTGCGACAGCTCAATTAAACAATGAGCAGTTCTTC. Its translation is CASSATAQLNNEQFF.

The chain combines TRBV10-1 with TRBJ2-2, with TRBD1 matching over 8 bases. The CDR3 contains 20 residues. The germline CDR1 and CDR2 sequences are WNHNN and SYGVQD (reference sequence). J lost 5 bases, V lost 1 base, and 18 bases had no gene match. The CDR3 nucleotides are TGCGCCAGCAGTGAGTACGGAATAGAGAGGACAGGGAAGGAGACCGGGGAGCTGTTTTTT. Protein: CASSEYGIERTGKETGELFF.

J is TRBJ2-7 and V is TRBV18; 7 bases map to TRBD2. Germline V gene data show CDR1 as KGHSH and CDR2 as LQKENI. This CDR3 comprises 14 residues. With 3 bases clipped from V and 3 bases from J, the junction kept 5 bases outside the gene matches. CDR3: CASSPSSGNYEQYF. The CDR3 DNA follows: TGTGCCAGCTCACCCTCTAGCGGTAACTACGAGCAGTACTTC.

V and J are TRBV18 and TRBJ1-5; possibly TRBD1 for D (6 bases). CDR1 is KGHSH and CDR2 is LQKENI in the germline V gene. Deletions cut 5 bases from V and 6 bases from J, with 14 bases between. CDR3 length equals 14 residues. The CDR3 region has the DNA TGTGCCAGCTCAGTCACAGGGTTAGGTCAGCCCCAGCATTTT. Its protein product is CASSVTGLGQPQHF.

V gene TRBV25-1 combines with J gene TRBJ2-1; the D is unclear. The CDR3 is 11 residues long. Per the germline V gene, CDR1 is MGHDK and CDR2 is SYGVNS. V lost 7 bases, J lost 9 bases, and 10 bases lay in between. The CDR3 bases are TGTGCCAGCAAGGTAGCCAGTGAGCAGTTCTTC. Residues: CASKVASEQFF.

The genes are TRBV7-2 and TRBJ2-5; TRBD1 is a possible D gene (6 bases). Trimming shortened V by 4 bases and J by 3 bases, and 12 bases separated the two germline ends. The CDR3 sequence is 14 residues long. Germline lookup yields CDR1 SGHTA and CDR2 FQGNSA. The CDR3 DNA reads TGTGCCAGCAGCTCCGGACAGCAAGAAGAGACCCAGTACTTC. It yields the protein CASSSGQQEETQYF.

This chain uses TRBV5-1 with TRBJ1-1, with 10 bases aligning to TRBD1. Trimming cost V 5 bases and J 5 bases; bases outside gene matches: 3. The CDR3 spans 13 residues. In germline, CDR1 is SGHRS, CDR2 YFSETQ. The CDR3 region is CASREDRGTEAFF. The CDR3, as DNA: TGCGCCAGCAGGGAGGACAGGGGGACTGAAGCTTTCTTT. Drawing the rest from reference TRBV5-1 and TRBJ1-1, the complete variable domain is KAGVTQTPRYLIKTRGQQVTLSCSPISGHRSVSWYQQTPGQGLQFLFEYFSETQRNKGNFPGRFSGRQFSNSRSEMNVSTLELGDSALYLCASREDRGTEAFFGQGTRLTVV.

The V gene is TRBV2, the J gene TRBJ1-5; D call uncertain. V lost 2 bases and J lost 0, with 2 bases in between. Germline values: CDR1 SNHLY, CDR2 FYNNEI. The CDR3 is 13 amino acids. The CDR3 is CASSESSNQPQHF. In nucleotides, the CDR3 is TGTGCCAGCAGTGAAAGTAGCAATCAGCCCCAGCATTTT.

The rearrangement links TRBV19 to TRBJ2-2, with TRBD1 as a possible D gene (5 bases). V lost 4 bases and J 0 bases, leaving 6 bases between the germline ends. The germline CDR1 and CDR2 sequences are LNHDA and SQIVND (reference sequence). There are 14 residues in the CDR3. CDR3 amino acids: CASSKTANTGELFF. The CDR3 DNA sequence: TGTGCCAGTAGTAAGACAGCGAACACCGGGGAGCTGTTTTTT. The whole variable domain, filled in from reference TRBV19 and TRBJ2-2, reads DGGITQSPKYLFRKEGQNVTLSCEQNLNHDAMYWYRQDPGQGLRLIYYSQIVNDFQKGDIAEGYSVSREKKESFPLTVTSAQKNPTAFYLCASSKTANTGELFFGEGSRLTVL.

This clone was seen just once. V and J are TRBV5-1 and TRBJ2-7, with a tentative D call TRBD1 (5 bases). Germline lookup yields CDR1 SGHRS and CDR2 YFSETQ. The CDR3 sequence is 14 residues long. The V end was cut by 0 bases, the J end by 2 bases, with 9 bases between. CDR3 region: CASSLEGRTYEQYV. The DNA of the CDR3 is TGCGCCAGCAGCTTGGAGGGGCGGACCTACGAGCAGTACGTC.

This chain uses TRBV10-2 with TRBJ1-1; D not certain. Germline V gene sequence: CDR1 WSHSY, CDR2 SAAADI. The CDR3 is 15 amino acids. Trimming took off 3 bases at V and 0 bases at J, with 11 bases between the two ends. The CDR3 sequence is CASSETRVMNTEAFF. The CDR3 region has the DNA TGCGCCAGCAGTGAAACAAGGGTCATGAACACTGAAGCTTTCTTT.

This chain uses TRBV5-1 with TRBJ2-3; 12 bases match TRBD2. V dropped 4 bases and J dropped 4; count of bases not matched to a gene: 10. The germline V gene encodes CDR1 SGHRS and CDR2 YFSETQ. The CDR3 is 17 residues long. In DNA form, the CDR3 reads TGCGCCAGCAGCATTGGGCCACTAGCGGGGGGCTCAGATACGCAGTATTTT. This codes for CASSIGPLAGGSDTQYF.

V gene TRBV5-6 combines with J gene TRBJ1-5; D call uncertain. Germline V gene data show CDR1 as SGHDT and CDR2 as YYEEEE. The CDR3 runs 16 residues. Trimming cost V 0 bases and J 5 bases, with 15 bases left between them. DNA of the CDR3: TGTGCCAGCAGCTTGGGTTCCGGGTTTGGCGATCAGCCCCAGCATTTT. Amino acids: CASSLGSGFGDQPQHF.

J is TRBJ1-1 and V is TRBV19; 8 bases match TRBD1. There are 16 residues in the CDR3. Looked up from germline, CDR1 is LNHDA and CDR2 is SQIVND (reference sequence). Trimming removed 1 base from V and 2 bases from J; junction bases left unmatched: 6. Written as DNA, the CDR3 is TGTGCCAGTAGTATAGCAGGGGGCGGCGGAAACACTGAAGCTTTCTTT. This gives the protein CASSIAGGGGNTEAFF.

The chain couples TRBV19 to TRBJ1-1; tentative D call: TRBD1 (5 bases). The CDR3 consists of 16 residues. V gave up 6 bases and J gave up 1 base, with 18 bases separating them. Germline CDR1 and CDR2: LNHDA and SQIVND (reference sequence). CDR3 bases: TGTGCCAGTAGCGACCGACGGGGGGTACGGAACACTGAAGCTTTCTTT. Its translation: CASSDRRGVRNTEAFF.

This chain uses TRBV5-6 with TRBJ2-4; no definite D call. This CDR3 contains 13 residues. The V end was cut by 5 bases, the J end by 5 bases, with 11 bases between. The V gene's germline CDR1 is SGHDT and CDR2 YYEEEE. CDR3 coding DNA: TGTGCCAGCAGGATGATACAGCAAAACATTCAGTACTTC. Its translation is CASRMIQQNIQYF.

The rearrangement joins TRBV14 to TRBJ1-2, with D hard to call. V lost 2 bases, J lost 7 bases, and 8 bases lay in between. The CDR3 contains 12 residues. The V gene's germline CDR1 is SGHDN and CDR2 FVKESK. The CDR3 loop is CASSQRRPGYTF. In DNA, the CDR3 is TGTGCCAGCAGCCAACGTCGTCCTGGCTACACCTTC.

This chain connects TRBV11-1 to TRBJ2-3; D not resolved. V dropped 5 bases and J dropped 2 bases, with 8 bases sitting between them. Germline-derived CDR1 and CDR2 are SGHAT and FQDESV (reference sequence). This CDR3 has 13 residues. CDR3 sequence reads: CASSPPYTDTQYF. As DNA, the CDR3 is TGTGCCAGCAGCCCCCCCTACACAGATACGCAGTATTTT.

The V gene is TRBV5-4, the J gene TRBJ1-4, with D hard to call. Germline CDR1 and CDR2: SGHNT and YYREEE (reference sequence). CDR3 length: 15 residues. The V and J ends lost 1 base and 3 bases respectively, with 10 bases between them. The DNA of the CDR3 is TGTGCCAGCAGCTTGAGGACGGCCCCTAATGAAAAACTGTTTTTT. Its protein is CASSLRTAPNEKLFF.

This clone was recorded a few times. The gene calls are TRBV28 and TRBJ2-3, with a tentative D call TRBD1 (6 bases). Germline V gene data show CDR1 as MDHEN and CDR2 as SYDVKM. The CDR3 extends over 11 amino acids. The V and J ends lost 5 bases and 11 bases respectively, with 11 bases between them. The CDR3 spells CASSLGGVQYF. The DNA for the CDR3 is TGTGCCAGCAGTCTAGGGGGTGTGCAGTATTTT. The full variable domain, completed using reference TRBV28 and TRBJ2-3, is DVKVTQSSRYLVKRTGEKVFLECVQDMDHENMFWYRQDPGLGLRLIYFSYDVKMKEKGDIPEGYSVSREKKERFSLILESASTNQTSMYLCASSLGGVQYFGPGTRLTVL.

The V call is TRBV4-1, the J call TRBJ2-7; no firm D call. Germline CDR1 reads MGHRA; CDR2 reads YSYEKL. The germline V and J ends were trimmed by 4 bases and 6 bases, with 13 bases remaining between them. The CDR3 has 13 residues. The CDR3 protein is CASSREVLLEQYF. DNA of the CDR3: TGCGCCAGCAGCCGAGAGGTACTCCTCGAGCAGTACTTC.

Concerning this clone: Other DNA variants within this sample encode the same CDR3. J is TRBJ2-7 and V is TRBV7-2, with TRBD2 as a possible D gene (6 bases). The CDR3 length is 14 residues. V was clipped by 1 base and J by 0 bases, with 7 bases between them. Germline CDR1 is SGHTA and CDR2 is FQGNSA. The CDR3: CASSLVGSSYEQYF. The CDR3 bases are TGTGCCAGCAGCTTAGTCGGGAGCTCCTACGAGCAGTACTTC.

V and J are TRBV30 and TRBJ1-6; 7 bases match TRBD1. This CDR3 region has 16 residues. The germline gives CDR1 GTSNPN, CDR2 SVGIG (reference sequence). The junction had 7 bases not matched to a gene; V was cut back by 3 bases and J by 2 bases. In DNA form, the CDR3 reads TGTGCCTGGAGGCCTTGGGACAGCCCCTATAATTCACCCCTCCACTTT. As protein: CAWRPWDSPYNSPLHF.

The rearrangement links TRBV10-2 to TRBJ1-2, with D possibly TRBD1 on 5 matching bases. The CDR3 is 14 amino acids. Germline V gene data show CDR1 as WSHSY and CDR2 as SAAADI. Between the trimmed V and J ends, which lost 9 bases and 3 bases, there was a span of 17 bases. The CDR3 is CASTNMAGYYGYTF. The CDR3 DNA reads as TGCGCCAGTACAAATATGGCAGGGTACTATGGCTACACCTTC.

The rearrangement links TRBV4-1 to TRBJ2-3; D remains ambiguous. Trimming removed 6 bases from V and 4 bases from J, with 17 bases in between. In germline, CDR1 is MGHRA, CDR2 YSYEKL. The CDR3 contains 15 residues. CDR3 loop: CASSQQGRSPDTQYF. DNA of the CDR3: TGCGCCAGCAGTCAGCAAGGTCGAAGCCCAGATACGCAGTATTTT.

As DNA, the CDR3 is TGTGCCAGCAGTTATGCTCGACAGCGGTCCTCCTACGAGCAGTACTTC. Protein product: CASSYARQRSSYEQYF. The V gene is TRBV6-5, the J gene TRBJ2-5; D could derive from TRBD1 or TRBD2 (5 bases each). The DNA end is more similar to TRBJ2-7, so the J call may be wrong. Germline CDR1 is MNHEY and CDR2 is SVGAGI. The CDR3 is made up of 16 amino acids.